Listed here is a single T cell receptor (beta chain). This clonotype was recorded a few times. This clone's antigen is unknown. Per-base qualities were not stored, and no clone one base away is much larger. Stable Graves' hyperthyroidism was defined as the absence of progression to ophthalmopathy over 18 months of follow-up. Hyperthyroidism patients were aged 18 to 65 years and newly diagnosed, with disease duration of less than 2 months. Patients with uncontrolled infections, other autoimmune diseases, pregnancy or lactation were excluded. Diagnoses were established on the basis of clinical symptoms, serum thyroxine and TRAb, thyroid ultrasound, and orbital computed tomography. Total RNA was extracted using Trizol reagent, and RNA quality was assessed on an Agilent 2100 Bioanalyzer. The sample comes from a study of T cells in Graves' hyperthyroidism and ophthalmopathy (dated by TCRdb to the late 2010s). The study in broad terms: TCR V-J signatures able to tell the groups apart were searched for in a discovery cohort of around 95 patients, of whom roughly 42 had Graves' ophthalmopathy and about 60 had stable Graves' hyperthyroidism. An independent validation cohort of under 20 hyperthyroidism patients and approximately 16 patients who later progressed to ophthalmopathy tested prospective prediction of ophthalmopathy. For training and testing, the roughly 97 patients in the discovery cohort were randomly divided in a 7:3 ratio. In addition, the study compared T-cell repertoires in thyroid tissue and in blood from roughly 6 Graves' hyperthyroidism patients. After blood sampling, hyperthyroidism patients were treated with methimazole at a starting dose of 30 mg daily, and ophthalmopathy patients were treated with high-dose intravenous methylprednisolone. According to the paper, TCR Vbeta CDR3 sequencing was carried out on 135 peripheral blood samples, which came from approximately 43 ophthalmopathy, under 80 hyperthyroidism and about 17 progressor patients. The paper as a whole reports these results and caveats: A 13 V-J signature model separated ophthalmopathy from stable hyperthyroidism, with about 90% sensitivity and around 84% specificity in cross-validation and 80%/75% in testing. During validation, the model predicted progression to ophthalmopathy a median of about 6.3 months ahead of onset, with roughly 65% sensitivity and roughly 75% specificity. Most expanded thyroid clonotypes (frequency above 0.001) were also detected in blood, suggesting blood repertoires may reflect thyroid immune responses. No statistical method was used to fix the sample size in advance, and group allocation was not hidden from the investigators.

Trimming removed 3 bases from V and 1 base from J; the gene matches leave 5 bases unexplained. The cysteine opens and the phenylalanine closes a CDR3 of 15 amino acids. The retained sequence is limited to the CDR3, 45 bases, with the frame set at the first base. CDR1 and CDR2, looked up from the germline V gene, are SGHVS and FQNEAQ. The TCR beta CDR3 regions were amplified from the RNA transcripts. A first-round RT-PCR of the TCR CDR3 used the HTBI primer set with the Qiagen OneStep RT-PCR kit. Libraries were constructed in a second round of multiplex PCR, after which size selection and purification were performed. Sequencing of the libraries was done on an Illumina HiSeq2000 using paired-end 100 bp reads. Per the source publication's procedure: SOAPnuke was used to process the raw data, removing reads that contained adapters or uncalled bases, had a mean Phred below 15, or lacked an exact match to the constant primer or identifier. COPE v1.2.5 was used to merge high-quality paired reads, and clonotypes were defined as unique nucleotide sequences. Clonotypes were aligned to IMGT TRBV, TRBD and TRBJ reference segments using MiTCR v1.1. The analysis was restricted to V-J combinations with a frequency above 0.0001, which together covered 99% to 99.2% of the repertoires. A TCS score was defined as the ratio of F50 (clonal expansion) to E x V (chaos), with BLOSUM62-based TCRdist applied between CDR3 peptides within each V-J. Welch's t-statistics and random forest reduced approximately 520 V-J features to 13, which were used in a naive Bayes classifier (R e1071). The raw public data were reprocessed by TCRdb itself: fastp quality trimming at Q25, MiXCR clonotype calling, in-frame beta chains only. Each entry merges the rows of one CDR3 protein and shows their most common DNA and genes. TCRdb, not the original authors, processed these V and J calls. The sample includes roughly 580,000 distinct CDR3 sequences, with under 60% observed a single time. Clones ranked in the top ten supply just under 8.5% of the sample.

Sample: peripheral blood or thyroid tissue (not recorded which). This chain is built from TRBV7-8 and TRBJ1-1, and 7 junction bases match TRBD1. The receptor was isolated from a woman between 18 and 29 years old with Graves' hyperthyroidism. Donor details come from another sample of the same person, matched by shared clones. The DNA sequence is as follows: TGTGCCAGCAGCTTGTCCGGGACAGCGAACACTGAAGCTTTCTTT. The encoded protein is CASSLSGTANTEAFF.